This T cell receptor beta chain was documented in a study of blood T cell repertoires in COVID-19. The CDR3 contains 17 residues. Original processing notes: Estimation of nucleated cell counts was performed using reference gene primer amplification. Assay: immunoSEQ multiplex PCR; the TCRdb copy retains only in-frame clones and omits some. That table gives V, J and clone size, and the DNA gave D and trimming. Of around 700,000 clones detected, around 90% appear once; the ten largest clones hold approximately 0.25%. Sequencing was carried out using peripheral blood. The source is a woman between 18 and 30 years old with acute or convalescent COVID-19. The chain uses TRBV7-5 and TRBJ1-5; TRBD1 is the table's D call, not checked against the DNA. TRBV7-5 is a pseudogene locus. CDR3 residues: CARSFLMEQETNQPQHF. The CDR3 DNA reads TGTGCCAGAAGCTTCCTTATGGAACAGGAGACAAATCAGCCCCAGCATTTT.